Detailed here is one TCR beta chain. This sample stems from a study of blood T cell repertoires in COVID-19. Background on the study: Some COVID-19 samples were acute and others convalescent; all came from the United States, Italy and Spain. PBMCs, B-cell-depleted T cells, or T cells provided the cDNA or gDNA that made up the material.

Per the authors' pipeline: Amplification of reference gene primers was used by the study to estimate nucleated cell counts. Clones were sequenced by immunoSEQ multiplex PCR, and TCRdb holds only the in-frame ones, with some missing. The V and J calls and the clone size are those of that table, but D and trimming were determined from the DNA. The table includes more than 150,000 clones, approximately 88% detected once. The V and J ends lost 3 bases and 0 bases respectively, with 18 bases between them. Per the germline V gene, CDR1 is SGHRS and CDR2 is YFSETQ. This CDR3 has 17 residues. The sample comprised peripheral blood. V gene TRBV5-1 combines with J gene TRBJ1-1; D not certain. The source of this sequence is a woman in her sixties with acute or convalescent COVID-19. The CDR3 coding sequence is TGCGCCAGCAGCTCCGGGAGCCCCGTTCCCCTGAACACTGAAGCTTTCTTT. Translation: CASSSGSPVPLNTEAFF.